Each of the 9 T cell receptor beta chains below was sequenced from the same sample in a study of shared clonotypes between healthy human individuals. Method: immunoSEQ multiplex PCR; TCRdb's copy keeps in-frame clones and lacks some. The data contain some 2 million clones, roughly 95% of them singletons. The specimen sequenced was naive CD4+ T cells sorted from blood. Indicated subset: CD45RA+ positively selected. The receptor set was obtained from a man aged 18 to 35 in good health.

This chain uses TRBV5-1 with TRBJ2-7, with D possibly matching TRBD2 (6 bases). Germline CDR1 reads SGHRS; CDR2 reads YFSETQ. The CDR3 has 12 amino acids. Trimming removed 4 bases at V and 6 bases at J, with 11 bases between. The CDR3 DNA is TGCGCCAGCAGCCTCCGACTAGGCGAGCAGTACTTC. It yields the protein CASSLRLGEQYF.

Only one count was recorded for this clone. CDR3 sequence (DNA): TGTGCCAGTCGGGGAGACGGGAACACCGGGGAGCTGTTTTTT. The encoded protein is CASRGDGNTGELFF. The chain joins TRBV19 to TRBJ2-2, with D maybe TRBD2 (5 bases). This CDR3 contains 14 residues. V dropped 8 bases and J dropped 1 base, with 11 bases sitting between them. Looked up from germline, CDR1 is LNHDA and CDR2 is SQIVND (reference sequence).

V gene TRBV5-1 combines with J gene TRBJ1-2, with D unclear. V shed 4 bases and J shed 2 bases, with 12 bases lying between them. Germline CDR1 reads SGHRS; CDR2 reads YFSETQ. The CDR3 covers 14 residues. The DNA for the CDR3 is TGCGCCAGCAGCCCGGTGGGAACCAACTATGGCTACACCTTC. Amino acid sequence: CASSPVGTNYGYTF.

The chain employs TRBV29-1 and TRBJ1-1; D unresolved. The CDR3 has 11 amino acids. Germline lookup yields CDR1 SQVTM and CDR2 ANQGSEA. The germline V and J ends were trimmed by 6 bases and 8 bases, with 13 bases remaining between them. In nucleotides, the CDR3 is TGCAGCGTCGTTAATCAGCTCGAAGCTTTCTTT. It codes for CSVVNQLEAFF.

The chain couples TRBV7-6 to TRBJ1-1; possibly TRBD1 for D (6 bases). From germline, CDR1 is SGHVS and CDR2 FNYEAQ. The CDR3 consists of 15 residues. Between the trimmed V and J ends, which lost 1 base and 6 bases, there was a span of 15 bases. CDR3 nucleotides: TGTGCCAGCAGCTTAGTGCCGGGGGCGAGTTCTGAAGCTTTCTTT. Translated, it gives CASSLVPGASSEAFF.

CDR3 coding DNA: TGTGCCAGCAGTAATCGACAGGGAAGGGAAAAACTGTTTTTT. It translates to CASSNRQGREKLFF. The chain has TRBV6-5 and TRBJ1-4, with TRBD1 matching 7 bases. With V trimmed by 5 bases and J by 8 bases, 8 bases remained unmatched. The CDR3 contains 14 residues. From germline, CDR1 is MNHEY and CDR2 SVGAGI.

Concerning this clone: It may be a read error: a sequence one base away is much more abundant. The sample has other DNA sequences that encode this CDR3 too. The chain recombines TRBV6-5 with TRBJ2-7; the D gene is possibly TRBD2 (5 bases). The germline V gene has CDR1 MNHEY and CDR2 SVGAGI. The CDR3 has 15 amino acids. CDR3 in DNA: TGTGCCAGCAGTTCAACCGGGCTCCTCGACTACGAACAGTACTTC. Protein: CASSSTGLLDYEQYF.

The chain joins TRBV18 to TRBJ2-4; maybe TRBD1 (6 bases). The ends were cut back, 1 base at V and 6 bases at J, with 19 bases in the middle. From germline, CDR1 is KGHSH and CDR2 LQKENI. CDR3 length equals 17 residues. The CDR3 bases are TGTGCCAGCTCACCACAAGGGACATCGGGATTTCGAAACATTCAGTACTTC. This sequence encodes CASSPQGTSGFRNIQYF.

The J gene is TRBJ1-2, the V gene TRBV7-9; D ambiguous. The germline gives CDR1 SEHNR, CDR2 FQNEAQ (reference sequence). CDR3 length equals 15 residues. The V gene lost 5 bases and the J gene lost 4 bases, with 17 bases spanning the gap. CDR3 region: CASSLTGPQTYGYTF. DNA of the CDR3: TGTGCCAGCAGCCTTACCGGGCCCCAAACCTATGGCTACACCTTC.